The 30 T cell receptor beta chains reported below all come from one sample, sequenced in a study of identical twins. TCRdb recomputed calls from the 5' RACE reads with MiXCR, one row per CDR3 protein. The sample holds about 720,000 distinct CDR3 sequences, 8.5% to 9.5% seen once. This sample also belongs to another study, concerning yellow fever vaccine responses in identical twins.

The specimen sequenced was PBMCs. The receptors here all came from a woman younger than 30 in good health.

This clonotype was seen many times. This chain uses TRBV27 with TRBJ2-7; D possibly corresponds to TRBD1 (5 bases). The germline V gene has CDR1 MNHEY and CDR2 SMNVEV (reference sequence). The CDR3 is 11 residues long. Trimming shortened V by 6 bases and J by 3 bases, and 6 bases separated the two germline ends. Here the CDR3 reads CASRDSYEQYF. For the CDR3, the DNA is TGTGCCAGCAGAGACAGCTACGAGCAGTACTTC.

This clonotype was seen at least ten times. The CDR3 DNA reads as TGTGCCAGCACCCTGGGTAGGGCAGAGCACAATGAGCAGTTCTTC. Its translation is CASTLGRAEHNEQFF. The chain uses TRBV12-3 or TRBV12-4 and TRBJ2-1; unclear D gene. The V end lost 7 bases, the J end lost 5 bases, and 18 bases lay between the germline ends. The CDR3 consists of 15 residues.

The V gene is TRBV21-1, the J gene TRBJ2-1; the table gives TRBD2 as D, unverified against the DNA. TRBV21-1 is shown as a pseudogene. The CDR3 totals 20 residues. Here the CDR3 reads CASSKTPLSLTSGFYNEQFF. CDR3 bases: TGTGCCAGCAGCAAAACCCCACTCTCACTTACTAGCGGGTTCTACAATGAGCAGTTCTTC.

The chain employs TRBV15 and TRBJ1-6, with a tentative D call TRBD1 (5 bases). CDR1 is LNHNV, CDR2 YYDKDF, per germline (reference sequence). V lost 9 bases to trimming and J lost 6 bases, with 18 bases between them. The CDR3 extends over 15 amino acids. CDR3 coding DNA: TGTGCCACGGAAGACTTCTCTGGGGGTAATTCACCCCTCCACTTT. This translates into CATEDFSGGNSPLHF.

The V and J genes are TRBV6-4 and TRBJ2-6; D gene unclear. CDR3 length: 17 amino acids. The V gene lost 0 bases and the J gene lost 1 base, with 10 bases spanning the gap. Germline CDR1 MRHNA, CDR2 SNTAGT. This CDR3 is CASSDSGTDSGANVLTF. The CDR3 nucleotides are TGTGCCAGCAGTGACTCGGGCACAGATTCTGGGGCCAACGTCCTGACTTTC.

This chain connects TRBV27 to TRBJ1-2, with TRBD1 as a possible D gene (5 bases). The germline V gene has CDR1 MNHEY and CDR2 SMNVEV (reference sequence). The V end lost 4 bases, the J end lost 0 bases, and 9 bases lay between the germline ends. The CDR3 is 14 amino acids. The CDR3 coding sequence is TGTGCCAGCAGTTACCAGGGAACTAACTATGGCTACACCTTC. Translation: CASSYQGTNYGYTF.

This clonotype was seen repeatedly, ten times or more. Here the CDR3 reads CSPSLAGGTETQYF. The DNA for the CDR3 is TGCAGCCCCAGTTTAGCGGGAGGAACAGAGACCCAGTACTTC. The chain recombines TRBV20-1 with TRBJ2-5; 10 bases line up with TRBD2. Per the germline V gene, CDR1 is DFQATT and CDR2 is SNEGSKA (reference sequence). CDR3 length equals 14 residues.

The chain employs TRBV5-6 and TRBJ2-3; D remains unclear. Germline CDR1 reads SGHDT; CDR2 reads YYEEEE. The CDR3 has 13 amino acids. The V end lost 7 bases, the J end lost 5 bases, and 14 bases lay between the germline ends. CDR3 protein: CASGPRIGDTQYF. Here the CDR3 DNA reads TGTGCCAGCGGCCCCCGGATCGGAGATACGCAGTATTTT.

In its sample, this clonotype was seen many times. V usage is TRBV20-1 and J usage is TRBJ1-1, with a possible D match to TRBD1 (6 bases). The CDR3 contains 16 residues. The germline V and J ends were trimmed by 0 bases and 2 bases, with 16 bases remaining between them. Germline CDR1 reads DFQATT; CDR2 reads SNEGSKA (reference sequence). The CDR3 DNA is TGCAGTGCTAGAGATCTCAGGGCAGGGGATAACACTGAAGCTTTCTTT. It translates to CSARDLRAGDNTEAFF.

This clonotype occurred a few times. V gene TRBV5-1 combines with J gene TRBJ1-4; 9 nucleotides line up with TRBD1. V gave up 4 bases and J gave up 1 base; unmatched junction bases: 5. The CDR3 extends over 16 amino acids. Germline CDR1 SGHRS, CDR2 YFSETQ. In DNA, the CDR3 is TGCGCCAGCAGCGAGGGACAGGGTAGAACTAATGAAAAACTGTTTTTT. The encoded protein is CASSEGQGRTNEKLFF.

This clonotype was counted a few times. The chain carries TRBV10-2 and TRBJ2-2; D is undetermined. Trimming stripped 3 bases from V and 7 bases from J, with 9 bases between. Germline-derived CDR1 and CDR2 are WSHSY and SAAADI. The CDR3 contains 13 residues. The CDR3 DNA sequence: TGCGCCAGCAGTGAAGAGTTCCTCGGGGAGCTGTTTTTT. It is translated as CASSEEFLGELFF.

The chain joins TRBV6-5 to TRBJ1-1; 7 positions agree with TRBD1. V shed 2 bases, J shed 4 bases, and the junction held 10 bases outside the gene matches. Germline CDR1 is MNHEY and CDR2 is SVGAGI. This CDR3 comprises 16 residues. CDR3 in amino acids: CASSYQRTGWGTEAFF. The CDR3 region has the DNA TGTGCCAGCAGTTACCAAAGGACAGGCTGGGGCACTGAAGCTTTCTTT.

The table lists this clonotype with a few counts. This chain links TRBV20-1 with TRBJ2-5; tentative D call: TRBD2 (6 bases). Germline-derived CDR1 and CDR2 are DFQATT and SNEGSKA (reference sequence). V was clipped by 6 bases and J by 5 bases, with 19 bases between them. The CDR3 loop spans 14 amino acids. This chain's CDR3 is CSAKMLGGGETQYF. CDR3 nucleotide sequence: TGCAGTGCCAAAATGCTGGGAGGCGGGGAGACCCAGTACTTC.

This clonotype was counted only a few times. This chain links TRBV29-1 with TRBJ2-3; a possible D gene is TRBD2 (6 bases). This CDR3 spans 16 amino acids. CDR1 is SQVTM and CDR2 is ANQGSEA in the germline V gene. Trimming shortened V by 6 bases and J by 0 bases, and 19 bases separated the two germline ends. The CDR3 region is CSVGEAKAVSTDTQYF. The CDR3 DNA is TGCAGCGTGGGGGAGGCAAAAGCGGTTAGCACAGATACGCAGTATTTT.

V is TRBV4-2 and J is TRBJ2-3, with D perhaps matching TRBD1 (6 bases). The CDR3 spans 15 residues. Trimming stripped 1 base from V and 7 bases from J, with 15 bases between. In germline, CDR1 is LGHNA, CDR2 YNFKEQ. The CDR3 bases are TGTGCCAGCAGCCAAGGTACCCGGACAGAGTATACGCAGTATTTT. Translation gives CASSQGTRTEYTQYF.

This clonotype was recorded once. CDR3 region: CSVVVDGTYEQYF. CDR3 nucleotides: TGCAGCGTTGTGGTGGACGGAACCTACGAGCAGTACTTC. The rearrangement uses TRBV29-1 and TRBJ2-7; D unresolved. The CDR3 consists of 13 residues. Germline assignment: CDR1 SQVTM and CDR2 ANQGSEA. V dropped 4 bases and J dropped 2 bases, with 12 bases sitting between them.

The V call is TRBV7-2, the J call TRBJ2-5, with 9 bases that match TRBD1. The germline V gene encodes CDR1 SGHTA and CDR2 FQGNSA. The CDR3 is 17 amino acids. V shed 3 bases, J shed 5 bases, and the junction held 13 bases outside the gene matches. The CDR3 nucleotides are TGTGCCAGCAGCTTCCCCGGACAGGGGTTGTATAGGGAGACCCAGTACTTC. The encoded protein is CASSFPGQGLYRETQYF.

At least ten counts were recorded for this clonotype. This chain connects TRBV4-3 to TRBJ2-3, with D perhaps TRBD1 (5 bases). This CDR3 comprises 14 residues. The germline V gene has CDR1 LGHNA and CDR2 YSLEER. V was shortened by 0 bases and J by 6 bases, with 10 bases between the two germline ends. CDR3 residues: CASSQEGAGDTQYF. The CDR3 DNA reads as TGCGCCAGCAGCCAAGAAGGGGCCGGGGATACGCAGTATTTT.

This chain connects TRBV7-9 to TRBJ2-1; the D gene is possibly TRBD1 (6 bases). The ends were cut back, 0 bases at V and 2 bases at J, with 14 bases in the middle. The length of the CDR3 is 17 residues. Germline V gene sequence: CDR1 SEHNR, CDR2 FQNEAQ (reference sequence). The CDR3 here is CASSLARGLVPYNEQFF. DNA for the CDR3: TGTGCCAGCAGCTTAGCGAGGGGGTTAGTTCCCTACAATGAGCAGTTCTTC.

This clonotype was found a few times. V is TRBV5-5 and J is TRBJ1-4; D is undetermined. The CDR3 extends over 14 amino acids. CDR1 is SGHKS, CDR2 YYEKEE, per germline (reference sequence). V shed 1 base and J shed 1 base, with 5 bases lying between them. The CDR3 loop reads CASSLLVTNEKLFF. Here the CDR3 DNA reads TGTGCCAGCAGCTTGTTAGTAACTAATGAAAAACTGTTTTTT.

This clonotype has only a few counts. The V call is TRBV11-2, the J call TRBJ2-7; a weak D match, TRBD2 (7 bases). The CDR3 loop spans 13 amino acids. V lost 5 bases and J 6 bases, leaving 14 bases between the germline ends. Looked up from germline, CDR1 is SGHAT and CDR2 is FQNNGV. CDR3 sequence (DNA): TGTGCCAGCAGCCCAGGGGACTACTCCGAGCAGTACTTC. Protein sequence: CASSPGDYSEQYF.

The chain couples TRBV7-8 to TRBJ1-1, with D maybe TRBD1 (6 bases). V dropped 4 bases and J dropped 0 bases, with 15 bases sitting between them. Germline V gene sequence: CDR1 SGHVS, CDR2 FQNEAQ. This CDR3 spans 16 amino acids. CDR3 loop: CASSSRTAIMNTEAFF. Written as DNA, the CDR3 is TGTGCCAGCAGCTCGCGGACAGCCATCATGAACACTGAAGCTTTCTTT.

This clonotype was found a few times. The chain has TRBV14 and TRBJ2-1, with 8 bases lining up with TRBD2. Germline-derived CDR1 and CDR2 are SGHDN and FVKESK. This CDR3 comprises 16 residues. The trim removed 2 bases at V and 6 bases at J, leaving 9 bases unmatched. CDR3 sequence: CASSQIGGAVGNEQFF. The CDR3 bases are TGTGCCAGCAGCCAAATCGGGGGGGCTGTCGGCAATGAGCAGTTCTTC.

This clonotype was found many times. V gene TRBV28 combines with J gene TRBJ1-1, with 7 bases that match TRBD1. In germline, CDR1 is MDHEN, CDR2 SYDVKM. Losses at the gene ends were 6 bases for V and 0 bases for J; bases not matched to a gene: 7. There are 15 residues in the CDR3. CDR3 sequence reads: CASSPTGPMNTEAFF. As DNA, the CDR3 is TGTGCCAGCAGCCCGACAGGGCCCATGAACACTGAAGCTTTCTTT.

The rearrangement uses TRBV29-1 and TRBJ2-3; the D call may be TRBD1 or TRBD2 (6 bases each). The CDR3 totals 13 residues. The ends were cut back, 7 bases at V and 2 bases at J, with 13 bases in the middle. In germline, CDR1 is SQVTM, CDR2 ANQGSEA. CDR3 coding DNA: TGCAGCGGCGGAGGGGGAATCACAGATACGCAGTATTTT. It codes for CSGGGGITDTQYF.

The sample holds many counts of this clonotype. V is TRBV6-5 and J is TRBJ2-3, with a weak D call TRBD2 (6 bases). The length of the CDR3 is 16 residues. The V gene's germline CDR1 is MNHEY and CDR2 SVGAGI. V dropped 4 bases and J dropped 2 bases, with 16 bases sitting between them. The CDR3, as DNA: TGTGCCAGCAGTTCCGACAGATGGGACTCCACAGATACGCAGTATTTT. Residues: CASSSDRWDSTDTQYF.

The chain joins TRBV5-1 to TRBJ2-2, with TRBD1 identical over 9 bases. Trimming removed 4 bases from V and 4 bases from J; junction bases left unmatched: 5. In germline, CDR1 is SGHRS, CDR2 YFSETQ. CDR3 length: 15 residues. Here the CDR3 reads CASSEGQGGTGELFF. The DNA of the CDR3 is TGCGCCAGCAGCGAGGGACAGGGAGGCACCGGGGAGCTGTTTTTT. Variable domain in full (rest from reference TRBV5-1 and TRBJ2-2): KAGVTQTPRYLIKTRGQQVTLSCSPISGHRSVSWYQQTPGQGLQFLFEYFSETQRNKGNFPGRFSGRQFSNSRSEMNVSTLELGDSALYLCASSEGQGGTGELFFGEGSRLTVL.

This clonotype was seen many times. The chain uses TRBV11-2 and TRBJ2-3; the D is unclear. Trimming took off 6 bases at V and 2 bases at J, with 12 bases between the two ends. The CDR3 consists of 14 residues. CDR1 is SGHAT and CDR2 is FQNNGV in the germline V gene. This CDR3 is CASSFRSPTDTQYF. CDR3 in DNA: TGTGCCAGCAGTTTCCGAAGCCCCACAGATACGCAGTATTTT.

This clonotype was seen more than once but under ten times. J is TRBJ2-1 and V is TRBV20-1, with 10 bases aligning to TRBD2. The CDR3 has 14 residues. Germline V gives CDR1 DFQATT, CDR2 SNEGSKA (reference sequence). V was pared by 3 bases and J by 9 bases, with 8 bases of the junction left unmatched. CDR3 in amino acids: CSASRAGGPGEQFF. CDR3 nucleotide sequence: TGCAGTGCTAGCAGAGCGGGAGGGCCAGGTGAGCAGTTCTTC.

The V and J genes are TRBV2 and TRBJ2-5; D remains unclear. The germline gives CDR1 SNHLY, CDR2 FYNNEI. The CDR3 has 14 amino acids. V was clipped by 6 bases and J by 0 bases, with 11 bases between them. Here the CDR3 reads CASRTEPYQETQYF. CDR3 nucleotide sequence: TGTGCCAGCAGGACTGAACCCTACCAAGAGACCCAGTACTTC.